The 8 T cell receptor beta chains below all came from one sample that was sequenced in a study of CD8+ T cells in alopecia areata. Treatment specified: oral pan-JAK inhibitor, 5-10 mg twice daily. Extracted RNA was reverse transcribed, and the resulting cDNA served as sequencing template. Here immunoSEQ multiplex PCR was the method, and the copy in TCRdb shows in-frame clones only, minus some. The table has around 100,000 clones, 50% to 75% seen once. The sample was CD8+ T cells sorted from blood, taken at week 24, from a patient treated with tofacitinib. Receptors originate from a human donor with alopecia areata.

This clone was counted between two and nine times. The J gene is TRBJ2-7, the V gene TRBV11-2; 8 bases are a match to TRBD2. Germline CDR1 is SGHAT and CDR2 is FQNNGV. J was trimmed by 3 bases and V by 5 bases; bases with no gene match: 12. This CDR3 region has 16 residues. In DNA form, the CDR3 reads TGTGCCAGCAGCGAAATGATAAGCGGGGGTAACTACGAGCAGTACTTC. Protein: CASSEMISGGNYEQYF.

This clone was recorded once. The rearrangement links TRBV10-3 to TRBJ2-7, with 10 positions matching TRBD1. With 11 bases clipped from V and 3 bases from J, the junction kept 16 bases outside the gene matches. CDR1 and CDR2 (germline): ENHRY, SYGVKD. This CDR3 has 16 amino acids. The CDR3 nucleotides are TGTGCCGTGACAGATTCGGGACAGGGGACGTACTACGAGCAGTACTTC. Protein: CAVTDSGQGTYYEQYF.

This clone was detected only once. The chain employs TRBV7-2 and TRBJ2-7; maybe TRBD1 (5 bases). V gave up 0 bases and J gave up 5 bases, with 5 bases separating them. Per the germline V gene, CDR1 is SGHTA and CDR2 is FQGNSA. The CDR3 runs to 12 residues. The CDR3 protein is CASSLAGDEQYF. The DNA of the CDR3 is TGTGCCAGCAGCTTAGCAGGGGACGAGCAGTACTTC.

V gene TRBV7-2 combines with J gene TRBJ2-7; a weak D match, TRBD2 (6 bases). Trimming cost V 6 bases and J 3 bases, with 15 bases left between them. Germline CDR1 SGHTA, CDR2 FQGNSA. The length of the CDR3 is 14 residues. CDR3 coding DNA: TGTGCCAGCAGGGGCGGGGAAGGAGGCTACGAGCAGTACTTC. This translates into CASRGGEGGYEQYF. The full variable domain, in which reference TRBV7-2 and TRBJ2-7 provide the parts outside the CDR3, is GAGVSQSPSNKVTEKGKDVELRCDPISGHTALYWYRQSLGQGLEFLIYFQGNSAPDKSGLPSDRFSAERTGGSVSTLTIQRTQQEDSAVYLCASRGGEGGYEQYFGPGTRLTVT.

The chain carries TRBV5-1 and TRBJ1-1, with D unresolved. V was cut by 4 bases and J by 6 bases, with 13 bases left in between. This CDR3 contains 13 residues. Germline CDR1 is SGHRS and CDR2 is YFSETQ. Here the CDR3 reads CASSPIPESEAFF. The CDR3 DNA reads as TGCGCCAGCAGCCCGATCCCAGAGTCTGAAGCTTTCTTT.

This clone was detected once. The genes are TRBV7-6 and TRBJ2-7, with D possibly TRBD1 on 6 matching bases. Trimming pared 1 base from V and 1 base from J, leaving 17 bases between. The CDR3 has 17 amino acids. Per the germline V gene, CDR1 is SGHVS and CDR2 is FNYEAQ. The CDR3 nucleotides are TGTGCCAGCAGCTTAGATACAGGGAAACCACTATCCTACGAGCAGTACTTC. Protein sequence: CASSLDTGKPLSYEQYF.

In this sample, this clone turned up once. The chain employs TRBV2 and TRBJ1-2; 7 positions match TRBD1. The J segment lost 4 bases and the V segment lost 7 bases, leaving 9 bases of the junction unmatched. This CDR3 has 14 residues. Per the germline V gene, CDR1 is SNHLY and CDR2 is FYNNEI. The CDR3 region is CASTSGGRSYGYTF. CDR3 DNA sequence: TGTGCCAGCACCTCAGGGGGACGTTCCTATGGCTACACCTTC.

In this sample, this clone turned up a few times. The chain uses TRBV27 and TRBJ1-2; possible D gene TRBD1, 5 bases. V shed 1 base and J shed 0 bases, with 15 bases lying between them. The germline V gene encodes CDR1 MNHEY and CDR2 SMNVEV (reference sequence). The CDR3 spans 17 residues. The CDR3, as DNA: TGTGCCAGCAGTTTATGGGGGGTCAGGTCGTCTAACTATGGCTACACCTTC. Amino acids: CASSLWGVRSSNYGYTF.